The 2 T cell receptor beta chains given below trace back to one sample, sequenced in a study of multiple sclerosis patients with progressive multifocal leukoencephalopathy (dated by TCRdb to the late 2010s). What this sample's time point label stands for: time of PML onset. The treatment or condition label corresponds to: on natalizumab therapy at sampling. The library was produced with the immunoSEQ multiplex PCR assay. As stored in TCRdb, this immuneACCESS dataset retains in-frame rearrangements with V and J assigned. A fraction of the clones does not appear; measured against another copy, unresolved V genes explain less than half of the discrepancy, and the remainder lacks a known reason. The sample records tens of thousands of clones, roughly 85% of which are singletons. The ten most abundant clones make up 12% of the sample. Sequences were derived from PBMCs, sampled from a patient treated with natalizumab. Every receptor here comes from a woman in her twenties or thirties with progressive multifocal leukoencephalopathy.

The V gene is TRBV9, the J gene TRBJ2-7; D may be TRBD1 (6 bases). V lost 7 bases and J lost 2, with 13 bases in between. The CDR3 runs to 13 residues. Germline CDR1 is SGDLS and CDR2 is YYNGEE. The CDR3 nucleotides are TGTGCCAGCGGCCCGGGACACACCTACGAGCAGTACTTC. Encoded protein: CASGPGHTYEQYF.

The chain uses TRBV5-1 and TRBJ1-1, with a possible D match to TRBD1 (6 bases). Trimming took off 4 bases at V and 10 bases at J, with 23 bases between the two ends. Germline V gene sequence: CDR1 SGHRS, CDR2 YFSETQ. The CDR3 has 15 residues. CDR3 DNA: TGCGCCAGCAGCCCATTAGTAGACAGGCCGGAGGGAGCTTTCTTT. It translates to CASSPLVDRPEGAFF.